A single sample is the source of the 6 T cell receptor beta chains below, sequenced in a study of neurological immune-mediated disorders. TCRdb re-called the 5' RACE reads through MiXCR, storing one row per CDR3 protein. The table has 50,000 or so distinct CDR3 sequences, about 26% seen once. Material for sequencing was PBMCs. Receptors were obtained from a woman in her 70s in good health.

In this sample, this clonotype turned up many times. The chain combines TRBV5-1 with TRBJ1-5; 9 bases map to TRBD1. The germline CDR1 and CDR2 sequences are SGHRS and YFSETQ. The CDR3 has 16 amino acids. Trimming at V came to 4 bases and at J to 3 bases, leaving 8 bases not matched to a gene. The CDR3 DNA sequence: TGCGCCAGCAGCCCGGACGGGACAGGGTACAATCAGCCCCAGCATTTT. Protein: CASSPDGTGYNQPQHF.

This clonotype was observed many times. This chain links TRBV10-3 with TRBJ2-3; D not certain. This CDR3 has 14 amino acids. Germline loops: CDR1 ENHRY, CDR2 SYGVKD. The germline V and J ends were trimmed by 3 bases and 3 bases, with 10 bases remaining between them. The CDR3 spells CAISDAPPTDTQYF. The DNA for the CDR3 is TGTGCCATCAGTGATGCTCCACCTACAGATACGCAGTATTTT.

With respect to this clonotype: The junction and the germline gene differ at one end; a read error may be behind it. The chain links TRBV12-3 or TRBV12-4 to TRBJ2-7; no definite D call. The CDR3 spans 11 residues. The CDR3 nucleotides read TGTACCAGCAGTTTTGGGGACGAGCAGTACTTC. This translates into CTSSFGDEQYF.

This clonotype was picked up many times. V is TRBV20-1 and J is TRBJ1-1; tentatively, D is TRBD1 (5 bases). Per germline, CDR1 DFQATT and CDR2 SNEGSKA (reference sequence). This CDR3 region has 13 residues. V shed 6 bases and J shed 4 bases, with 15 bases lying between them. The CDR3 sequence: CSAPNAGSTEAFF. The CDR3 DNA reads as TGCAGTGCCCCAAACGCAGGGAGCACTGAAGCTTTCTTT.

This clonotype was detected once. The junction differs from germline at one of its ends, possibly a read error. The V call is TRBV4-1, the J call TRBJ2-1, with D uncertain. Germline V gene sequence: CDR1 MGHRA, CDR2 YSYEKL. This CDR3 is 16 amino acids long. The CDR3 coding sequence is TGCGCCATCAGCCAAGAGTTTACGGCTCATCGGAATGAGCAGTTCTTC. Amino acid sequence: CAISQEFTAHRNEQFF.

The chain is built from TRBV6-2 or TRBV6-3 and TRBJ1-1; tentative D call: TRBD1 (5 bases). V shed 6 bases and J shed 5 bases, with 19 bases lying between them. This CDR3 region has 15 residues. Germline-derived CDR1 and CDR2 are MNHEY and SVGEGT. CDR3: CASSREQVEGTEAFF. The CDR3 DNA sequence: TGTGCCAGCAGCCGAGAACAGGTTGAGGGGACTGAAGCTTTCTTT.